This passage covers 16 T cell receptor beta chains from one sample sequenced in a study of blood T cells in healthy people across ages. Combining a sample-barcoded 5' primer with a J-beta primer mix, a second PCR ran for roughly 6 to 12 cycles. TCRdb fed the 5' RACE reads into MiXCR, producing one record per CDR3 protein. Seen here are hundreds of thousands of distinct CDR3 sequences, roughly 64% observed once, and the top ten hold roughly 22%. The sequenced material came from blood. The receptors were gathered from a man aged 25-45 years in good health.

This clonotype was counted a single time. The CDR3 reads CASSLGTGAVDQPQHF. The CDR3 nucleotides are TGTGCCAGCAGCTTGGGGACAGGGGCGGTGGATCAGCCCCAGCATTTT. This chain joins TRBV7-9 and TRBJ1-5; 10 bases align to TRBD1. After removal of 3 bases from V and 5 bases from J, the junction contained 7 bases not matched to a gene. This CDR3 contains 16 residues. CDR1 SEHNR and CDR2 FQNEAQ come from the germline V gene (reference sequence).

This clonotype was counted ten times or more. The chain couples TRBV20-1 to TRBJ2-5; D remains ambiguous. Germline V gene data show CDR1 as DFQATT and CDR2 as SNEGSKA (reference sequence). The CDR3 runs 19 residues. CDR3 in amino acids: CSCHRRIDPRFRRQETQYF. The DNA for the CDR3 is TGCAGCTGCCACCGCCGCATCGATCCCAGGTTTCGGAGACAAGAGACCCAGTACTTC.

The V call is TRBV7-2, the J call TRBJ2-1; no clear D gene. Germline assignment: CDR1 SGHTA and CDR2 FQGNSA. Deletions cut 2 bases from V and 6 bases from J, with 8 bases between. CDR3 length: 13 amino acids. CDR3 DNA: TGTGCCAGCAGCTTAAGCAGGAGCAATGAGCAGTTCTTC. As protein: CASSLSRSNEQFF. The full variable domain, completed using reference TRBV7-2 and TRBJ2-1, is GAGVSQSPSNKVTEKGKDVELRCDPISGHTALYWYRQSLGQGLEFLIYFQGNSAPDKSGLPSDRFSAERTGGSVSTLTIQRTQQEDSAVYLCASSLSRSNEQFFGPGTRLTVL.

The V call is TRBV4-3, the J call TRBJ2-3; weak D call: TRBD1 (5 bases). There are 15 residues in the CDR3. Trimming stripped 5 bases from V and 2 bases from J, with 14 bases between. The germline V gene encodes CDR1 LGHNA and CDR2 YSLEER. The chain's CDR3 is CASSTFGANTDTQYF. CDR3 sequence (DNA): TGCGCCAGCAGCACGTTTGGGGCGAACACAGATACGCAGTATTTT.

This clonotype was counted only a few times. The CDR3 loop reads CASSSPGQSTDTQYF. For the CDR3, the DNA is TGTGCCAGCAGCTCACCGGGACAGAGCACAGATACGCAGTATTTT. This rearrangement joins TRBV7-2 to TRBJ2-3, with 7 bases fitting TRBD1. The CDR3 runs to 15 residues. The V gene end was trimmed by 4 bases and the J gene end by 0 bases; junction bases not matched to a gene: 4. Germline CDR1 SGHTA, CDR2 FQGNSA.

The V gene is TRBV7-9, the J gene TRBJ1-6, with D perhaps TRBD1 (5 bases). V was clipped by 5 bases and J by 7 bases, with 15 bases between them. Germline lookup yields CDR1 SEHNR and CDR2 FQNEAQ (reference sequence). The CDR3 runs 15 residues. In DNA, the CDR3 is TGTGCCAGCAGCAATGAGGGCAGGGCAAATTCACCCCTCCACTTT. This translates into CASSNEGRANSPLHF.

V and J are TRBV7-9 and TRBJ2-7; maybe TRBD2 (6 bases). V was clipped by 3 bases and J by 1 base, with 13 bases between them. This CDR3 is built from 15 residues. Germline V CDR1 and CDR2: SEHNR, FQNEAQ (reference sequence). The CDR3 DNA reads TGTGCCAGCAGCTTTAACGCGGGACCATCCTACGAGCAGTACTTC. This translates into CASSFNAGPSYEQYF.

This clonotype has more than one count but fewer than ten. The chain has TRBV6-5 and TRBJ1-2, with D tentatively TRBD1 (5 bases). The V gene's germline CDR1 is MNHEY and CDR2 SVGAGI. V was clipped by 0 bases and J by 8 bases, with 10 bases between them. This CDR3 has 13 amino acids. The CDR3 region has the DNA TGTGCCAGCAGTTACTCGAACTCAGGGGGCTACACCTTC. Translated, it gives CASSYSNSGGYTF.

This clonotype was counted between two and nine times. This chain connects TRBV12-3 or TRBV12-4 to TRBJ1-2, with D possibly TRBD1 on 5 matching bases. The CDR3 loop spans 15 amino acids. Trimming pared 6 bases from V and 6 bases from J, leaving 20 bases between. The CDR3 here is CASSLTGGPGNGYTF. DNA for the CDR3: TGTGCCAGCAGCTTAACTGGGGGTCCCGGGAATGGCTACACCTTC.

The J gene is TRBJ2-5, the V gene TRBV9, with D maybe TRBD2 (6 bases). V was trimmed by 0 bases and J by 5 bases, leaving 14 bases between them. This CDR3 comprises 15 residues. CDR1 SGDLS and CDR2 YYNGEE come from the germline V gene. As DNA, the CDR3 is TGTGCCAGCAGCGTAGGAGGCGGGGCGCCGGAGACCCAGTACTTC. Its protein product is CASSVGGGAPETQYF.

This clonotype was recorded many times. V and J are TRBV9 and TRBJ2-1; D may be TRBD2 (5 bases). CDR1 and CDR2 from the germline V gene are SGDLS and YYNGEE. V gave up 5 bases and J gave up 0 bases, with 15 bases separating them. This CDR3 contains 16 residues. DNA of the CDR3: TGTGCCAGCAGTGTCAGCGCGGGCGGCTCCTACAATGAGCAGTTCTTC. As protein: CASSVSAGGSYNEQFF.

This clonotype appeared a single time. The chain recombines TRBV20-1 with TRBJ1-2, with D hard to call. Germline-derived CDR1 and CDR2 are DFQATT and SNEGSKA (reference sequence). CDR3 size: 12 residues. Trimming shortened V by 7 bases and J by 7 bases, and 16 bases separated the two germline ends. CDR3 nucleotides: TGCAGTGGGAGCTCGGTACGTGGTGGCTACACCTTC. Protein product: CSGSSVRGGYTF.

The chain uses TRBV7-9 and TRBJ2-1; no reliable D call. The CDR3 extends over 13 amino acids. Trimming stripped 4 bases from V and 5 bases from J, with 9 bases between. CDR1 SEHNR and CDR2 FQNEAQ come from the germline V gene (reference sequence). The CDR3 sequence: CASSYLGHNEQFF. The CDR3 bases are TGTGCCAGCAGCTACTTAGGGCACAATGAGCAGTTCTTC.

V is TRBV7-2 and J is TRBJ1-2; TRBD1 matches at 7 bases. The CDR3 has 15 residues. Germline V gene lookup returns CDR1 SGHTA and CDR2 FQGNSA. After removal of 2 bases from V and 6 bases from J, the junction contained 9 bases not matched to a gene. CDR3 in amino acids: CASSLQGEALHGYTF. The DNA for the CDR3 is TGTGCCAGCAGCTTACAGGGGGAAGCGCTCCATGGCTACACCTTC.

V usage is TRBV20-1 and J usage is TRBJ2-5, with D perhaps TRBD1 or TRBD2 (5 bases each). V lost 5 bases and J 5 bases, leaving 21 bases between the germline ends. The CDR3 loop spans 15 amino acids. Germline V CDR1 and CDR2: DFQATT, SNEGSKA (reference sequence). The CDR3 DNA reads as TGCAGTGCTCCCCCCCCGGGGCACGAAGGGGAGACCCAGTACTTC. Residues: CSAPPPGHEGETQYF.

A few counts support this clonotype. The V and J genes are TRBV5-1 and TRBJ2-3; D tentatively fits TRBD1 or TRBD2 (5 bases each). This CDR3 region has 20 residues. Germline V gives CDR1 SGHRS, CDR2 YFSETQ. Trimming left V 0 bases short and J 0 bases short, with 23 bases between. The CDR3, as DNA: TGCGCCAGCAGCTTGGGGGCAGGGCAGGGAGTGTTCGAAAGCACAGATACGCAGTATTTT. This encodes CASSLGAGQGVFESTDTQYF.